This TCR beta chain originates from a study of T cell changes during pregnancy in multiple sclerosis. Using immunoSEQ multiplex PCR, the repertoire was profiled, and TCRdb retains in-frame clones only, with some absent. Of about 96,000 clones in the sample, 85% to 95% were seen once. J lost 3 bases, V lost 3 bases, and 9 bases had no gene match. This CDR3 is built from 16 residues. Germline CDR1 SGDLS, CDR2 YYNGEE. The sequence was collected from a female donor with multiple sclerosis, enrolled in a pregnancy study. The chain combines TRBV9 with TRBJ2-3; TRBD1 aligns across 8 bases. The sample in question was peripheral blood, obtained in the first trimester of pregnancy. CDR3 sequence reads: CASSADRTGSTDTQYF. The CDR3 coding sequence is TGTGCCAGCAGCGCAGATAGGACAGGGTCGACAGATACGCAGTATTTT.